This record concerns one TCR beta chain sequence. The sample is drawn from a study of control samples from healthy donors and cancer patients. Sequenced by immunoSEQ multiplex PCR; TCRdb stores in-frame clones only, minus some. The sample has 35,000 to 50,000 clones; 87% are singletons. The sample comprised PBMCs. This TCR came from a woman aged 55-70 years with lung cancer.

The DNA of the CDR3 is TGTGCCAGCAGCTACCGACAGACGAACACCGGGGAGCTGTTTTTT. This sequence encodes CASSYRQTNTGELFF. This rearrangement joins TRBV5-4 to TRBJ2-2; D possibly corresponds to TRBD1 (5 bases). The length of the CDR3 is 15 residues. V shed 3 bases and J shed 0 bases, with 9 bases lying between them. Germline CDR1 is SGHNT and CDR2 is YYREEE (reference sequence).